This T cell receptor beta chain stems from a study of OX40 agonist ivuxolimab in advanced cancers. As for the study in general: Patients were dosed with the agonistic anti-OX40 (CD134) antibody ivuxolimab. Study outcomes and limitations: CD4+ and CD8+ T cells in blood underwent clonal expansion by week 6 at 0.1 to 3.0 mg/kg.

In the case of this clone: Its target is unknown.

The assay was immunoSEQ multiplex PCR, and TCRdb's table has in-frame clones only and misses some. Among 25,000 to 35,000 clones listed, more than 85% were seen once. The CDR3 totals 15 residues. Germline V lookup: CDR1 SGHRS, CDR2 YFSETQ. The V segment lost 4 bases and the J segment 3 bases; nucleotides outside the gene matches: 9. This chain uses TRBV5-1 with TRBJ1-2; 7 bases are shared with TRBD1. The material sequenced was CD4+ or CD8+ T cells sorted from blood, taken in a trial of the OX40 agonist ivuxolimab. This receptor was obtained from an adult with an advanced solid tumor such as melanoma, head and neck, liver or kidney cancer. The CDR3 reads CASSAKGGQDYGYTF. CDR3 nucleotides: TGCGCCAGCAGCGCTAAAGGGGGCCAGGACTATGGCTACACCTTC.